This T cell receptor (beta chain) is from a study of beta chain features in type 1 diabetes. Findings and limits, study-wide: The study found moderately but significantly shorter TCRB CDR3s in all four CD4+ subsets of Type 1 diabetes patients. High-TCR-expressing cells could be over-represented by cDNA sequencing.

A heparinised blood draw that averaged about 116 mL was obtained once from each donor. The study reverse transcribed the entire isolated RNA, so it sequenced expressed TCRB transcripts. Profiled with immunoSEQ multiplex PCR; TCRdb holds only in-frame clones, not every one. The sample has some 150,000 clones; under 60% are singletons. About this clone: Its antigen is unidentified.

CDR3 size: 15 residues. The V segment lost 5 bases and the J segment 3 bases; nucleotides outside the gene matches: 8. Germline lookup yields CDR1 SGHTA and CDR2 FQGTGA. This clonotype was obtained from a man younger than 35 in good health. Sequencing was performed on Tregs from blood. The V gene is TRBV7-3, the J gene TRBJ1-1, with 8 nucleotides matching TRBD1. This CDR3 is CASSTQAGGYTEAFF. The CDR3 nucleotides read TGTGCCAGCAGCACCCAAGCAGGGGGCTACACTGAAGCTTTCTTT.